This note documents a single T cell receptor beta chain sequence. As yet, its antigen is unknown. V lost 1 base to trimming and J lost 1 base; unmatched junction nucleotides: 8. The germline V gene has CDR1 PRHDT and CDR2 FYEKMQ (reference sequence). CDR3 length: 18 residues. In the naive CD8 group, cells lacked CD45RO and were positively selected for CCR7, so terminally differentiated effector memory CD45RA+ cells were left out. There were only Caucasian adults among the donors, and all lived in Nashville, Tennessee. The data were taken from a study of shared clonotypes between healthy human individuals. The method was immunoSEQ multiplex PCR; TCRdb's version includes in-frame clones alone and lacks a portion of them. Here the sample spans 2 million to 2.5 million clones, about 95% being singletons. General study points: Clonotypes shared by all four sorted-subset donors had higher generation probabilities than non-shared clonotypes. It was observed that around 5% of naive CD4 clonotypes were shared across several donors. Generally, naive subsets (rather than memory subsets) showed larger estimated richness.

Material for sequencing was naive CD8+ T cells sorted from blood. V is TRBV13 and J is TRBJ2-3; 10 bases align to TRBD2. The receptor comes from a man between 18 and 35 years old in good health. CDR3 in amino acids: CASSLASSGGSRTDTQYF. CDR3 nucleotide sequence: TGTGCCAGCAGCTTAGCGTCTAGCGGGGGTTCCCGCACAGATACGCAGTATTTT.